This entry lists 6 T cell receptor beta chains sequenced from one sample in a study of beta chain features in type 1 diabetes. Notes on the study in general: Researchers report that Type 1 diabetes patients had moderately but significantly shorter TCRB CDR3s across all four CD4+ subsets.

What was sequenced were expressed TCRB transcripts, since all of the isolated RNA had been reverse transcribed. Only in-frame clones appear in the TCRdb table, and some are missing; sequencing was by immunoSEQ multiplex PCR. The repertoire has hundreds of thousands of clones, around an eighth of them found once; the top ten carry just under 0.04%. Their antigen targets remain unknown. The sample was naive CD4+ T cells from blood. All receptors derive from a man aged 18 to 30 with type 1 diabetes.

The chain is built from TRBV9 and TRBJ2-2; D is ambiguous. Looked up from germline, CDR1 is SGDLS and CDR2 is YYNGEE. V was pared by 0 bases and J by 1 base, with 7 bases between. CDR3 length equals 15 residues. DNA of the CDR3: TGTGCCAGCAGCGTAGGTGCTCGGAACACCGGGGAGCTGTTTTTT. It encodes CASSVGARNTGELFF.

On this clone: Distinct nucleotide sequences in the sample also encode this CDR3. This chain uses TRBV7-3 with TRBJ2-3; D gene ambiguous. V dropped 1 base and J dropped 4 bases, with 3 bases sitting between them. The CDR3 length is 12 residues. Per the germline V gene, CDR1 is SGHTA and CDR2 is FQGTGA. The CDR3 is CASSLMSDTQYF. The DNA for the CDR3 is TGTGCCAGCAGCTTAATGTCAGATACGCAGTATTTT.

This clone occurred a few times. The chain joins TRBV4-3 to TRBJ1-2; D not resolved. The CDR3 extends over 13 amino acids. The germline gives CDR1 LGHNA, CDR2 YSLEER. V lost 6 bases and J 4 bases, leaving 12 bases between the germline ends. The CDR3 nucleotides read TGCGCCAGCAGGGGTGGGGTATCCTATGGCTACACCTTC. This codes for CASRGGVSYGYTF.

The CDR3 sequence: CSAIGGETQYF. CDR3 nucleotide sequence: TGCAGTGCTATCGGTGGGGAGACCCAGTACTTC. The chain is built from TRBV20-1 and TRBJ2-5, with no clear D. The CDR3 has 11 amino acids. Germline V gene sequence: CDR1 DFQATT, CDR2 SNEGSKA (reference sequence). V lost 4 bases and J 5 bases, leaving 8 bases between the germline ends.

The V and J genes are TRBV18 and TRBJ2-1; 11 bases match TRBD2. J gave up 6 bases and V 2 bases, and 12 bases lay outside the gene matches. The CDR3 runs to 18 residues. The germline gives CDR1 KGHSH, CDR2 LQKENI. The CDR3, as DNA: TGTGCCAGCTCACCAGCGGTTCTAGCGGGAGGAAGTGGCAATGAGCAGTTCTTC. Encoded protein: CASSPAVLAGGSGNEQFF.

With regard to this clone: The junction and the germline gene differ at one end; a read error may be behind it. CDR3 sequence reads: CATSQQRELFDEQYF. Here the CDR3 DNA reads TGTGCCACCTCACAACAGCGGGAGTTGTTCGACGAGCAGTACTTC. This chain connects TRBV18 to TRBJ2-7, with 8 bases identical to TRBD2. The CDR3 is made up of 15 amino acids. The germline V gene has CDR1 KGHSH and CDR2 LQKENI. The full variable domain, its missing parts supplied by reference TRBV18 and TRBJ2-7, is NAGVMQNPRHLVRRRGQEARLRCSPMKGHSHVYWYRQLPEEGLKFMVYLQKENIIDESGMPKERFSAEFPKEGPSILRIQQVVRGDSAAYFCATSQQRELFDEQYFGPGTRLTVT.